The present entry profiles one TCR beta chain with its context. These data come from a study of monozygotic twins with inflammatory bowel disease. TCRdb re-called the 5' RACE reads and shows each CDR3 protein once, DNA omitted. This sample contains 88,000 or so distinct CDR3 sequences. There are 14 residues in the CDR3. Germline CDR1 reads MDHEN; CDR2 reads SYDVKM. The chain joins TRBV28 to TRBJ1-4; the D call of TRBD1 rests on TCRdb alone, since no DNA is present to check it. This sequence was found in a human donor with ulcerative colitis or Crohn's disease, or a healthy co-twin of an affected twin (not recorded which). Sequencing was carried out using blood. The CDR3 region is CASRSTGSVEKLFF.